These 28 T cell receptor beta chains originate from one sample sequenced in a study of T-cell memory formation after mild COVID-19 (dated by TCRdb to the early 2020s). Preparation of the library involved 5' RACE. The sequencing machine was an Illumina NovaSeq 6000. TCRdb reworked the public reads: Q25 trimming with fastp, MiXCR clone assembly, productive beta chains retained. Here each entry gathers all rows of one CDR3 protein and keeps the most common genes and DNA. The sample contains some 190,000 distinct CDR3 sequences, around 18% of them found a single time. Roughly 2.4% of the sample is held by the ten biggest clonotypes. The sequenced material came from PBMCs or a T cell subset sorted from them (not recorded which). The receptor set was obtained from an adult woman who had mild COVID-19 (a few samples of this study predate the infection). The sample titles of this study are shuffled in the database, so cell type and time point are left out; the donor was told from shared clones.

This clonotype was seen a handful of times. V usage is TRBV7-9 and J usage is TRBJ1-4; no reliable D call. Trimming took off 0 bases at V and 7 bases at J, with 9 bases between the two ends. Germline V gives CDR1 SEHNR, CDR2 FQNEAQ (reference sequence). CDR3 length equals 14 residues. CDR3 region: CASSLAGSSEKLFF. CDR3 bases: TGTGCCAGCAGCTTAGCCGGGAGTAGTGAAAAACTGTTTTTT. Combining the CDR3 with reference TRBV7-9 and TRBJ1-4 gives the whole variable domain DTGVSQNPRHKITKRGQNVTFRCDPISEHNRLYWYRQTLGQGPEFLTYFQNEAQLEKSRLLSDRFSAERPKGSFSTLEIQRTEQGDSAMYLCASSLAGSSEKLFFGSGTQLSVL.

The chain carries TRBV6-5 and TRBJ1-1; 7 nucleotides match TRBD1. CDR3 length: 14 amino acids. With 6 bases clipped from V and 4 bases from J, the junction kept 8 bases outside the gene matches. Looked up from germline, CDR1 is MNHEY and CDR2 is SVGAGI. In DNA, the CDR3 is TGTGCCAGCAGATACAGGGGCGGGGGCACTGAAGCTTTCTTT. Translation: CASRYRGGGTEAFF.

The table lists this clonotype with a few counts. The chain carries TRBV20-1 and TRBJ2-7; D is perhaps TRBD1 (6 bases). V lost 3 bases, J lost 3 bases, and 15 bases lay in between. This CDR3 has 14 residues. CDR1 DFQATT and CDR2 SNEGSKA come from the germline V gene (reference sequence). The CDR3 bases are TGCAGTGCTAGCCCCCTGGACAGAGTCTACGAGCAGTACTTC. Its protein is CSASPLDRVYEQYF.

This clonotype was detected a few times. This chain uses TRBV12-3 or TRBV12-4 with TRBJ1-2; a weak D match, TRBD1 (5 bases). Trimming left V 3 bases short and J 4 bases short, with 12 bases between. The CDR3 runs 14 residues. CDR3 DNA: TGTGCCAGCAGTTTGCGCAGGGTACTCTATGGCTACACCTTC. Its protein product is CASSLRRVLYGYTF.

The chain links TRBV5-1 to TRBJ1-2; possibly TRBD1 for D (6 bases). Germline V gene data show CDR1 as SGHRS and CDR2 as YFSETQ. This CDR3 is 12 amino acids long. The germline V and J ends were trimmed by 3 bases and 11 bases, with 14 bases remaining between them. The CDR3 loop reads CASSSDSLGYTF. The CDR3 region has the DNA TGCGCCAGCAGCTCGGACAGTCTTGGATACACCTTC.

This clonotype occurred a few times. The chain recombines TRBV7-9 with TRBJ2-7; D may be TRBD2 (6 bases). V was trimmed by 4 bases and J by 0 bases, leaving 13 bases between them. The CDR3 covers 15 residues. CDR1 is SEHNR and CDR2 is FQNEAQ in the germline V gene (reference sequence). The DNA for the CDR3 is TGTGCCAGCAGCTCCCCCCTAGCGCTCTCCTACGAGCAGTACTTC. It translates to CASSSPLALSYEQYF.

The DNA for the CDR3 is TGCGCCAGCAGCTCGACAGCGGGCATGAACACTGAAGCTTTCTTT. Translated, it gives CASSSTAGMNTEAFF. The genes are TRBV5-1 and TRBJ1-1; tentatively, D is TRBD1 (5 bases). This CDR3 is 15 amino acids long. CDR1 and CDR2 (germline): SGHRS, YFSETQ. Trimming removed 3 bases from V and 0 bases from J, with 12 bases in between. Based on the CDR3 plus reference TRBV5-1 and TRBJ1-1, the full variable domain is KAGVTQTPRYLIKTRGQQVTLSCSPISGHRSVSWYQQTPGQGLQFLFEYFSETQRNKGNFPGRFSGRQFSNSRSEMNVSTLELGDSALYLCASSSTAGMNTEAFFGQGTRLTVV.

The chain has TRBV5-1 and TRBJ2-3; 9 nucleotides align to TRBD2. The V segment lost 6 bases and the J segment 6 bases; nucleotides outside the gene matches: 11. This CDR3 comprises 15 residues. In germline, CDR1 is SGHRS, CDR2 YFSETQ. The CDR3 region has the DNA TGCGCCAGCACCAGCGGGGGACTAGCCGGCGATACGCAGTATTTT. As protein: CASTSGGLAGDTQYF.

This clonotype was observed a few times. This rearrangement joins TRBV18 to TRBJ1-6; maybe TRBD1 (6 bases). Germline V gene data show CDR1 as KGHSH and CDR2 as LQKENI. The CDR3 covers 14 residues. V lost 6 bases, J lost 7 bases, and 13 bases lay in between. This chain's CDR3 is CASSTDRKNSPLHF. The DNA of the CDR3 is TGTGCCAGCTCTACCGACAGGAAGAATTCACCCCTCCACTTT.

This clonotype was seen only a few times. This chain links TRBV5-1 with TRBJ2-3; D uncertain. The CDR3 has 14 residues. Germline lookup yields CDR1 SGHRS and CDR2 YFSETQ. Trimming pared 5 bases from V and 0 bases from J, leaving 10 bases between. CDR3 sequence: CASRATTSTDTQYF. CDR3 sequence (DNA): TGCGCCAGCAGGGCGACCACTAGCACAGATACGCAGTATTTT.

At least ten counts were recorded for this clonotype. This rearrangement joins TRBV6-2 or TRBV6-3 to TRBJ2-1; 8 positions match TRBD2. The junction had 8 bases not matched to a gene; V was cut back by 5 bases and J by 8 bases. The CDR3 covers 14 residues. CDR1 MNHEY and CDR2 SVGEGT come from the germline V gene. The CDR3: CASSPHSGKYEQFF. In nucleotides, the CDR3 is TGTGCCAGCAGTCCACATAGCGGGAAGTATGAGCAGTTCTTC.

This chain joins TRBV29-1 and TRBJ2-5; 9 nucleotides line up with TRBD2. The CDR3 has 15 amino acids. Losses at the gene ends were 3 bases for V and 2 bases for J; bases not matched to a gene: 7. CDR1 and CDR2 from the germline V gene are SQVTM and ANQGSEA. The CDR3, as DNA: TGCAGCGTTGATTTGGCTAGCGGGGAACAAGAGACCCAGTACTTC. Amino acids: CSVDLASGEQETQYF.

The rearrangement joins TRBV6-5 to TRBJ2-7; tentatively, D is TRBD1 (6 bases). The germline gives CDR1 MNHEY, CDR2 SVGAGI. V was cut by 8 bases and J by 3 bases, with 11 bases left in between. This CDR3 region has 12 residues. The CDR3 nucleotides read TGTGCCAGCCCTATCAGGGGCTACGAGCAGTACGTC. As protein: CASPIRGYEQYV.

This clonotype has a handful of counts. The chain carries TRBV5-1 and TRBJ2-1; 7 bases line up with TRBD1. V gave up 4 bases and J gave up 7 bases; unmatched junction bases: 14. Germline lookup yields CDR1 SGHRS and CDR2 YFSETQ. The CDR3 extends over 16 amino acids. This CDR3 is CASSIQPQGEINEQFF. In DNA, the CDR3 is TGCGCCAGCAGCATCCAGCCGCAGGGGGAGATTAATGAGCAGTTCTTC.

This clonotype turned up a few times. The chain is built from TRBV4-3 and TRBJ2-3, with 10 bases aligning to TRBD2. Looked up from germline, CDR1 is LGHNA and CDR2 is YSLEER. The CDR3 runs to 17 residues. J lost 3 bases, V lost 1 base, and 7 bases had no gene match. DNA for the CDR3: TGCGCCAGCAGCCAAGGAGTCCTAGCGGGGGTGACAGATACGCAGTATTTT. Translating it yields CASSQGVLAGVTDTQYF.

This clonotype was picked up one time. V gene TRBV3-1 combines with J gene TRBJ2-2; no reliable D call. The CDR3 loop spans 15 amino acids. The V gene's germline CDR1 is LGHDT and CDR2 YNNKEL (reference sequence). V lost 4 bases and J 1 base, leaving 10 bases between the germline ends. CDR3 bases: TGTGCCAGCAGCCCCTTGTCAGGGAACACCGGGGAGCTGTTTTTT. Protein: CASSPLSGNTGELFF.

This clonotype was seen ten or more times. The J gene is TRBJ1-2, the V gene TRBV29-1; the match to TRBD1 covers 7 bases. Germline CDR1 SQVTM, CDR2 ANQGSEA. V shed 4 bases and J 1 base; nucleotides not matched to a gene: 3. CDR3 length: 13 residues. This chain's CDR3 is CSVAPGGNYGYTF. For the CDR3, the DNA is TGCAGCGTTGCGCCAGGGGGTAACTATGGCTACACCTTC.

This clonotype was seen only a few times. This chain connects TRBV7-2 to TRBJ2-7; 15 bases agree with TRBD2. The CDR3 length is 16 residues. Germline V gene data show CDR1 as SGHTA and CDR2 as FQGNSA. V shed 0 bases, J shed 5 bases, and the junction held 2 bases outside the gene matches. CDR3 amino acids: CASSLAGTSGRNEQYF. In nucleotides, the CDR3 is TGTGCCAGCAGCTTAGCCGGGACTAGCGGGAGGAACGAGCAGTACTTC.

This clonotype was seen ten or more times. The chain couples TRBV5-1 to TRBJ2-1; 7 bases line up with TRBD1. Trimming took 5 bases from V and 1 from J; bases not matched to a gene: 6. From germline, CDR1 is SGHRS and CDR2 YFSETQ. The CDR3 loop spans 15 amino acids. CDR3 in amino acids: CASSLSGGSYNEQFF. In DNA, the CDR3 is TGCGCCAGCAGTTTGTCAGGGGGTTCCTACAATGAGCAGTTCTTC.

This clonotype occurred many times. This chain connects TRBV5-1 to TRBJ2-3; 8 nucleotides align to TRBD2. V was pared by 2 bases and J by 2 bases, with 10 bases of the junction left unmatched. Germline V gene sequence: CDR1 SGHRS, CDR2 YFSETQ. The CDR3 has 17 residues. CDR3 protein: CASSFSAGGLLTDTQYF. CDR3 in DNA: TGCGCCAGCAGCTTTTCGGCGGGGGGCTTACTCACAGATACGCAGTATTTT.

This chain joins TRBV7-8 and TRBJ2-1; the match to TRBD2 covers 13 bases. The CDR3 length is 15 residues. After removal of 5 bases from V and 8 bases from J, the junction contained 6 bases not matched to a gene. The germline V gene encodes CDR1 SGHVS and CDR2 FQNEAQ. The CDR3 is CASSLWTSGGDEQFF. As DNA, the CDR3 is TGTGCCAGCAGCCTCTGGACTAGCGGGGGTGATGAGCAGTTCTTC.

The V call is TRBV9, the J call TRBJ2-3; the D is unclear. Germline values: CDR1 SGDLS, CDR2 YYNGEE. This CDR3 has 13 amino acids. V was clipped by 0 bases and J by 4 bases, with 6 bases between them. The CDR3 here is CASSVDVADTQYF. DNA for the CDR3: TGTGCCAGCAGCGTAGATGTGGCAGATACGCAGTATTTT.

The chain couples TRBV4-1 to TRBJ2-1; D unresolved. Per germline, CDR1 MGHRA and CDR2 YSYEKL. CDR3 length: 14 residues. Trimming stripped 1 base from V and 8 bases from J, with 12 bases between. CDR3 in DNA: TGCGCCAGCAGCCAAGCCAGGACCAGCGATGAGCAGTTCTTC. It is translated as CASSQARTSDEQFF.

V is TRBV9 and J is TRBJ1-5; D is uncertain. The germline V and J ends were trimmed by 4 bases and 4 bases, with 9 bases remaining between them. The CDR3 sequence is 13 residues long. Germline CDR1 is SGDLS and CDR2 is YYNGEE. This CDR3 is CASSTGQNQPQHF. The CDR3 DNA sequence: TGTGCCAGCAGCACCGGGCAGAATCAGCCCCAGCATTTT.

This clonotype was seen more than once but under ten times. V is TRBV24-1 and J is TRBJ2-2, with D perhaps matching TRBD1 (6 bases). V was pared by 1 base and J by 4 bases, with 18 bases between. Germline CDR1 reads KGHDR; CDR2 reads SFDVKD. This CDR3 has 18 amino acids. Here the CDR3 DNA reads TGTGCCACCAGTGATTTTGGGCAGGGGATCAGATTCACCGGGGAGCTGTTTTTT. It yields the protein CATSDFGQGIRFTGELFF.

The V and J genes are TRBV7-9 and TRBJ2-5, with D maybe TRBD2 (5 bases). Germline assignment: CDR1 SEHNR and CDR2 FQNEAQ (reference sequence). Trimming stripped 1 base from V and 2 bases from J, with 14 bases between. The CDR3 runs 16 residues. This chain's CDR3 is CASSLVGGSGQETQYF. CDR3 sequence (DNA): TGTGCCAGCAGCTTAGTCGGAGGTTCCGGGCAAGAGACCCAGTACTTC.

There are a few counts of this clonotype. V usage is TRBV6-1 and J usage is TRBJ2-2; D might be TRBD1 (6 bases). CDR3 length: 15 residues. Germline V gives CDR1 MNHNS, CDR2 SASEGT. The V end was cut by 6 bases, the J end by 3 bases, with 14 bases between. CDR3 protein: CASSKDRVDTGELFF. The CDR3, as DNA: TGTGCCAGCAGCAAGGACAGAGTCGACACCGGGGAGCTGTTTTTT.

Only a few counts were recorded for this clonotype. The rearrangement uses TRBV3-1 and TRBJ1-1; a possible D gene is TRBD1 (5 bases). Germline values: CDR1 LGHDT, CDR2 YNNKEL (reference sequence). The CDR3 extends over 16 amino acids. V lost 4 bases and J 0 bases, leaving 15 bases between the germline ends. The CDR3 sequence is CASSPRGGPVNTEAFF. The CDR3 coding sequence is TGTGCCAGCAGCCCTCGGGGGGGTCCCGTGAACACTGAAGCTTTCTTT.